This T cell receptor (beta chain) was captured by sequencing in a study of blood T cell repertoires in COVID-19. Overall study: COVID-19 samples collected from the United States, Italy and Spain covered acute and convalescent phases. PBMCs, B-cell-depleted T cells, or T cells provided the cDNA or gDNA that made up the material.

As processed by the authors: Amplified reference gene primers provided the basis for estimating nucleated cell counts. Profiled with immunoSEQ multiplex PCR; TCRdb holds only in-frame clones, not every one. Clone size and V and J calls were adopted from that table, with D and trimming inferred from the DNA. The table records about 250,000 clones, over 70% of them present only once. The germline V and J ends were trimmed by 1 base and 3 bases, with 16 bases remaining between them. The CDR3 runs to 16 residues. Looked up from germline, CDR1 is SEHNR and CDR2 is FQNEAQ (reference sequence). The chain joins TRBV7-9 to TRBJ2-7, with D possibly matching TRBD1 (6 bases). The sequencing sample was made of peripheral blood. This receptor was identified in a man of 80 years or more with acute or convalescent COVID-19. The CDR3 region has the DNA TGTGCCAGCAGCTTAGGTCGAGGGGGAGTGGACTACGAGCAGTACTTC. Encoded protein: CASSLGRGGVDYEQYF.